The 25 T cell receptor beta chains in this list originate from one sample, sequenced in a study of beta chain features in type 1 diabetes. Study-wide results and caveats: TCRB CDR3s were moderately but significantly shorter in Type 1 diabetes patients in all four CD4+ subsets.

Sequencing targeted expressed TCRB transcripts, as all isolated RNA had been reverse transcribed. TCRdb's copy holds only in-frame clones and misses some; the assay was immunoSEQ multiplex PCR. The sample includes 600,000 to 700,000 clones, roughly an eighth of them seen just once. Antigens of these TCRs are unknown. The material sequenced was naive CD4+ T cells from blood. These receptors were obtained from a man aged 30-40 years with type 1 diabetes.

The rearrangement joins TRBV29-1 to TRBJ2-1; TRBD1 aligns across 10 bases. The CDR3 spans 15 residues. Germline V gene data show CDR1 as SQVTM and CDR2 as ANQGSEA. The ends lost 1 base at V and 8 bases at J; junction bases unmatched: 8. The CDR3: CSVEGRDRGLDEQFF. Written as DNA, the CDR3 is TGCAGCGTTGAAGGCCGGGACAGGGGTTTGGATGAGCAGTTCTTC.

This clone has more than one count but fewer than ten. The V gene is TRBV29-1, the J gene TRBJ2-7; 8 bases are shared with TRBD2. The junction had 10 bases not matched to a gene; V was cut back by 7 bases and J by 2 bases. This CDR3 spans 14 amino acids. The germline CDR1 and CDR2 sequences are SQVTM and ANQGSEA. CDR3 bases: TGCAGCGGTTTAGCGGGGTTACAACCCTACGAGCAGTACTTC. Amino acid sequence: CSGLAGLQPYEQYF.

V usage is TRBV6-5 and J usage is TRBJ1-2; TRBD1 agrees at 9 bases. V was clipped by 6 bases and J by 8 bases; unmatched bases: 4. The CDR3 has 12 residues. Looked up from germline, CDR1 is MNHEY and CDR2 is SVGAGI. The CDR3 DNA reads TGTGCCAGCAGCCGACAGGGGGACGGCTACACCTTC. Amino acids: CASSRQGDGYTF.

The J gene is TRBJ2-4, the V gene TRBV6-5, with TRBD1 matching 9 bases. The junction had 4 bases not matched to a gene; V was cut back by 0 bases and J by 4 bases. This CDR3 comprises 16 residues. From germline, CDR1 is MNHEY and CDR2 SVGAGI. CDR3 in amino acids: CASSYSGQGGKNIQYF. Written as DNA, the CDR3 is TGTGCCAGCAGTTACTCGGGACAGGGAGGGAAAAACATTCAGTACTTC.

This clone was found a few times. In the same sample, other DNA sequences code for this CDR3. The rearrangement joins TRBV19 to TRBJ2-7, with a tentative D call TRBD2 (6 bases). Trimming removed 3 bases at V and 2 bases at J, with 8 bases between. The length of the CDR3 is 13 residues. Looked up from germline, CDR1 is LNHDA and CDR2 is SQIVND (reference sequence). DNA for the CDR3: TGTGCCAGTAGTATCGGGGGAACCTACGAGCAGTACTTC. Protein: CASSIGGTYEQYF.

The rearrangement uses TRBV9 and TRBJ2-5, with a weak D call TRBD2 (6 bases). The ends were cut back, 3 bases at V and 5 bases at J, with 17 bases in the middle. The CDR3 length is 15 residues. The germline V gene encodes CDR1 SGDLS and CDR2 YYNGEE. The CDR3: CASSARDLTRETQYF. Written as DNA, the CDR3 is TGTGCCAGCAGCGCTCGGGACTTAACGAGGGAGACCCAGTACTTC.

The CDR3 spells CASSKELGTFGNTIYF. CDR3 DNA: TGTGCCAGCAGCAAGGAGTTGGGGACGTTTGGAAACACCATATATTTT. This chain connects TRBV13 to TRBJ1-3; D may be TRBD1 (5 bases). With 5 bases removed from V and 3 bases from J, the gap between germline ends came to 17 bases. Germline V gene lookup returns CDR1 PRHDT and CDR2 FYEKMQ (reference sequence). The CDR3 is made up of 16 amino acids.

This chain uses TRBV7-9 with TRBJ2-2; unclear D gene. This CDR3 has 14 amino acids. CDR1 SEHNR and CDR2 FQNEAQ come from the germline V gene (reference sequence). V lost 1 base and J 2 bases, leaving 5 bases between the germline ends. In DNA form, the CDR3 reads TGTGCCAGCAGCTTAGACAGTAACACCGGGGAGCTGTTTTTT. This translates into CASSLDSNTGELFF.

This chain uses TRBV18 with TRBJ2-7; the D is unclear. Germline lookup yields CDR1 KGHSH and CDR2 LQKENI. Trimming stripped 2 bases from V and 6 bases from J, with 14 bases between. The CDR3 contains 14 residues. The CDR3 sequence is CASSPIGGPPEQYF. In DNA form, the CDR3 reads TGTGCCAGCTCACCAATCGGCGGCCCTCCCGAGCAGTACTTC.

This clone was picked up a small number of times. The chain is built from TRBV7-2 and TRBJ2-1; TRBD1 or TRBD2 may be the D gene (5 bases each). The germline V and J ends were trimmed by 3 bases and 6 bases, with 18 bases remaining between them. The CDR3 consists of 16 residues. CDR1 SGHTA and CDR2 FQGNSA come from the germline V gene. The CDR3 DNA reads TGTGCCAGCAGCTTTCTAGCTGGACGGGGACGCAATGAGCAGTTCTTC. Translated: CASSFLAGRGRNEQFF.

The rearrangement links TRBV12-5 to TRBJ1-1, with D unresolved. V was cut by 0 bases and J by 3 bases, with 2 bases left in between. CDR3 length: 12 amino acids. Germline V lookup: CDR1 LGHNT, CDR2 FRNRAP. CDR3 DNA: TGTGCTAGTGGTTTGGTCTACACTGAAGCTTTCTTT. This gives the protein CASGLVYTEAFF.

This clone was counted a few times. This chain joins TRBV29-1 and TRBJ2-7; tentative D call: TRBD2 (5 bases). Germline V gene lookup returns CDR1 SQVTM and CDR2 ANQGSEA. The CDR3 runs to 14 residues. Trimming pared 0 bases from V and 2 bases from J, leaving 11 bases between. CDR3 protein: CSVEEAGIPYEQYF. The CDR3 coding sequence is TGCAGCGTTGAAGAGGCGGGCATTCCCTACGAGCAGTACTTC.

The J gene is TRBJ2-1, the V gene TRBV10-3, with TRBD2 matching over 7 bases. Looked up from germline, CDR1 is ENHRY and CDR2 is SYGVKD. V dropped 8 bases and J dropped 4; count of bases not matched to a gene: 5. The CDR3 totals 13 residues. The CDR3 protein is CAIGSGEYNEQFF. In DNA, the CDR3 is TGTGCCATCGGAAGCGGGGAGTACAATGAGCAGTTCTTC.

The table lists this clone with a few counts. The chain combines TRBV7-2 with TRBJ2-7, with D maybe TRBD2 (5 bases). Germline V gene lookup returns CDR1 SGHTA and CDR2 FQGNSA. The CDR3 runs to 14 residues. V was shortened by 5 bases and J by 1 base, with 12 bases between the two germline ends. Here the CDR3 reads CASSPMEASYEQYF. In nucleotides, the CDR3 is TGTGCCAGCAGCCCGATGGAGGCTTCCTACGAGCAGTACTTC.

In this sample, this clone turned up a few times. The rearrangement links TRBV9 to TRBJ2-7; TRBD1 matches at 11 bases. This CDR3 is 16 amino acids long. V was pared by 2 bases and J by 3 bases, with 7 bases of the junction left unmatched. The V gene's germline CDR1 is SGDLS and CDR2 YYNGEE. CDR3 coding DNA: TGTGCCAGCAGCGTGGAAGCCGGGACAGGGGGCTACGAGCAGTACTTC. This translates into CASSVEAGTGGYEQYF.

Only a few counts were recorded for this clone. The chain links TRBV29-1 to TRBJ1-4; 7 nucleotides agree with TRBD1. The CDR3 sequence is 13 residues long. The J segment lost 1 base and the V segment lost 6 bases, leaving 2 bases of the junction unmatched. Germline CDR1 reads SQVTM; CDR2 reads ANQGSEA. CDR3 sequence: CSVTGVTNEKLFF. CDR3 nucleotides: TGCAGCGTCACAGGGGTAACTAATGAAAAACTGTTTTTT.

The chain carries TRBV29-1 and TRBJ1-2; D is unclear. The V gene lost 3 bases and the J gene lost 3 bases, with 8 bases spanning the gap. This CDR3 has 12 amino acids. Germline-derived CDR1 and CDR2 are SQVTM and ANQGSEA. CDR3 sequence: CSVEERDYGYTF. The CDR3 DNA is TGCAGCGTTGAGGAAAGGGACTATGGCTACACCTTC.

This clone occurred a few times. V is TRBV9 and J is TRBJ2-2; no clear D gene. The CDR3 extends over 17 amino acids. Germline CDR1 and CDR2: SGDLS and YYNGEE. Trimming took 0 bases from V and 1 from J, leaving 13 bases between them. The CDR3 DNA follows: TGTGCCAGCAGCGTAGCGGGCAGTCTACTGAACACCGGGGAGCTGTTTTTT. Translated: CASSVAGSLLNTGELFF.

The J gene is TRBJ2-4, the V gene TRBV5-1; D tentatively reads TRBD1 or TRBD2 (6 bases each). Germline assignment: CDR1 SGHRS and CDR2 YFSETQ. The CDR3 spans 13 residues. Trimming removed 4 bases at V and 4 bases at J, with 9 bases between. The CDR3 DNA sequence: TGCGCCAGCAGCGGAGGGGGAAAAAACATTCAGTACTTC. Its protein is CASSGGGKNIQYF.

This clone was observed a few times. The J gene is TRBJ1-1, the V gene TRBV7-3; the D is unclear. Deletions cut 3 bases from V and 5 bases from J, with 13 bases between. CDR3 size: 14 residues. Germline CDR1 is SGHTA and CDR2 is FQGTGA. The DNA of the CDR3 is TGTGCCAGCAGCTTGGGTTCTTTTGCGACTGAAGCTTTCTTT. It is translated as CASSLGSFATEAFF.

This clone occurred a few times. The CDR3 DNA follows: TGTGCCAGCAGTTATTCAGGAGGGCGCGTGTCCTCACCCCTCCACTTT. Its translation: CASSYSGGRVSSPLHF. The gene calls are TRBV6-5 and TRBJ1-6; D is undetermined. This CDR3 comprises 16 residues. Germline values: CDR1 MNHEY, CDR2 SVGAGI. The germline V and J ends were trimmed by 3 bases and 10 bases, with 19 bases remaining between them.

This clone was seen a few times. The chain is built from TRBV14 and TRBJ1-2, with TRBD1 matching 7 bases. Trimming removed 0 bases from V and 2 bases from J; junction bases left unmatched: 3. The V gene's germline CDR1 is SGHDN and CDR2 FVKESK. The CDR3 extends over 15 amino acids. CDR3 nucleotides: TGTGCCAGCAGCCAAGATGGCAGGGGGAACTATGGCTACACCTTC. Protein sequence: CASSQDGRGNYGYTF.

The gene calls are TRBV7-2 and TRBJ1-1; 8 nucleotides match TRBD1. The J segment lost 1 base and the V segment lost 2 bases, leaving 6 bases of the junction unmatched. Germline loops: CDR1 SGHTA, CDR2 FQGNSA. The CDR3 has 16 residues. DNA of the CDR3: TGTGCCAGCAGCTTACTCGACAGGGGCGAGAACACTGAAGCTTTCTTT. Translating gives CASSLLDRGENTEAFF.

The V call is TRBV5-6, the J call TRBJ2-1; D is uncertain. CDR3 size: 12 residues. Germline V gene data show CDR1 as SGHDT and CDR2 as YYEEEE. Trimming took off 0 bases at V and 4 bases at J, with 2 bases between the two ends. The CDR3 bases are TGTGCCAGCAGCTTGGAATACAATGAGCAGTTCTTC. Encoded protein: CASSLEYNEQFF.

The chain combines TRBV5-6 with TRBJ1-1; D is unresolved. The CDR3 is 15 amino acids. Germline lookup yields CDR1 SGHDT and CDR2 YYEEEE. The V end was cut by 1 base, the J end by 1 base, with 11 bases between. CDR3: CASSLLWTGNTEAFF. CDR3 coding DNA: TGTGCCAGCAGCTTGCTGTGGACGGGGAACACTGAAGCTTTCTTT.